The 15 T cell receptor beta chains presented below share a single source sample, sequenced in a study of cytomegalovirus exposure and HLA in healthy donors. Primers: 60 Vbeta forward and 13 Jbeta reverse. Repertoires were generated with immunoSEQ multiplex PCR, while TCRdb's copy carries only in-frame clones and drops some. This table has about 120,000 clones, roughly four fifths appearing once. Material for sequencing was PBMCs. The receptors shown here come from a woman in her 40s in good health and CMV-seropositive.

The chain recombines TRBV11-3 with TRBJ2-1; 11 nucleotides agree with TRBD1. The CDR3 loop spans 17 amino acids. Unmatched junction bases numbered 8, after V lost 5 bases and J lost 2 bases. Germline V gene data show CDR1 as SGHNT and CDR2 as YENEEA. DNA for the CDR3: TGTGCCAGCAGCCTCGGGACAGGGGGTCCAACCTACAATGAGCAGTTCTTC. Translating gives CASSLGTGGPTYNEQFF.

This clone was observed once. The chain is built from TRBV18 and TRBJ1-1; 7 bases are a match to TRBD1. The V segment lost 6 bases and the J segment 2 bases; nucleotides outside the gene matches: 3. Germline CDR1 and CDR2: KGHSH and LQKENI. The CDR3 has 13 residues. The CDR3 nucleotides are TGTGCCAGCTCTCGGGACAGCAACACTGAAGCTTTCTTT. This gives the protein CASSRDSNTEAFF.

This clone was observed a handful of times. The chain has TRBV7-2 and TRBJ2-7; 11 positions agree with TRBD2. V was clipped by 5 bases and J by 12 bases; unmatched bases: 18. The germline gives CDR1 SGHTA, CDR2 FQGNSA. CDR3 length equals 16 residues. The CDR3 sequence is CASSVASGGTRSQTYF. The CDR3 DNA reads as TGTGCCAGCAGCGTTGCTAGCGGGGGGACCAGGTCTCAGACGTACTTC.

This clone has just a few counts. V is TRBV19 and J is TRBJ2-7; 11 positions match TRBD1. CDR3 length: 19 residues. Germline trimming cut 6 bases from V and 3 bases from J; bases unmatched to any gene: 19. Germline values: CDR1 LNHDA, CDR2 SQIVND (reference sequence). The CDR3: CASSLPLTAPGQGVYEQYF. DNA of the CDR3: TGTGCCAGTAGCCTGCCTCTAACGGCGCCGGGACAGGGGGTCTACGAGCAGTACTTC.

The V and J genes are TRBV5-4 and TRBJ1-2, with D unresolved. CDR1 and CDR2 from the germline V gene are SGHNT and YYREEE (reference sequence). The CDR3 contains 13 residues. V was clipped by 2 bases and J by 4 bases, with 9 bases between them. The CDR3 DNA reads as TGTGCCAGCAGCTTCAGGTTCTCCTATGGCTACACCTTC. Translating gives CASSFRFSYGYTF.

CDR3 region: CASSNGLFSYEQYF. The DNA for the CDR3 is TGTGCCAGCAGCAACGGTCTTTTTTCCTACGAGCAGTACTTC. The V call is TRBV7-9, the J call TRBJ2-7; D is undetermined. The CDR3 runs to 14 residues. V shed 5 bases and J shed 1 base, with 12 bases lying between them. Germline loops: CDR1 SEHNR, CDR2 FQNEAQ (reference sequence).

The V and J genes are TRBV4-3 and TRBJ1-5, with D maybe TRBD1 (5 bases). There are 15 residues in the CDR3. Germline-derived CDR1 and CDR2 are LGHNA and YSLEER. Trimming removed 3 bases from V and 4 bases from J, with 13 bases in between. Here the CDR3 DNA reads TGCGCCAGCAGCCAGGGTCTCGGGGGGAATCAGCCCCAGCATTTT. It translates to CASSQGLGGNQPQHF.

V usage is TRBV5-5 and J usage is TRBJ2-7; TRBD1 matches 8 bases. V lost 4 bases and J lost 3; bases outside the gene matches: 18. CDR1 and CDR2 (germline): SGHKS, YYEKEE (reference sequence). This CDR3 has 18 residues. CDR3 region: CASSRVFSDRVIGYEQYF. The CDR3 region has the DNA TGTGCCAGCAGCAGAGTTTTTTCGGACAGGGTAATCGGCTACGAGCAGTACTTC.

There are a few counts of this clone. This chain uses TRBV9 with TRBJ2-3, with TRBD1 as a possible D gene (5 bases). Germline assignment: CDR1 SGDLS and CDR2 YYNGEE. V was trimmed by 6 bases and J by 0 bases, leaving 17 bases between them. The CDR3 is 16 residues long. CDR3 sequence: CASNLGGATSTDTQYF. The CDR3, as DNA: TGTGCCAGCAACCTCGGTGGGGCGACTAGCACAGATACGCAGTATTTT.

The genes are TRBV7-2 and TRBJ1-5, with D uncertain. The CDR3 contains 13 residues. Germline CDR1 reads SGHTA; CDR2 reads FQGNSA. V lost 3 bases, J lost 0 bases, and 3 bases lay in between. The CDR3: CASSFHSNQPQHF. Written as DNA, the CDR3 is TGTGCCAGCAGCTTTCATAGCAATCAGCCCCAGCATTTT.

The chain uses TRBV7-9 and TRBJ1-2; D call uncertain. This CDR3 has 13 amino acids. Germline assignment: CDR1 SEHNR and CDR2 FQNEAQ (reference sequence). V lost 1 base to trimming and J lost 1 base, with 4 bases between them. The CDR3 DNA reads TGTGCCAGCAGCTTAGTGAGTAACTATGGCTACACCTTC. Protein product: CASSLVSNYGYTF.

V and J are TRBV7-2 and TRBJ2-5; 8 bases align to TRBD2. This CDR3 is built from 16 residues. J was trimmed by 2 bases and V by 5 bases; bases with no gene match: 10. Per germline, CDR1 SGHTA and CDR2 FQGNSA. The CDR3 protein is CASSLVAGNNQETQYF. In DNA, the CDR3 is TGTGCCAGCAGCCTCGTAGCGGGGAACAATCAAGAGACCCAGTACTTC.

This clone was recorded a few times. The rearrangement joins TRBV9 to TRBJ2-1; D ambiguous. The length of the CDR3 is 13 residues. Trimming cost V 0 bases and J 7 bases, with 8 bases left between them. CDR1 is SGDLS, CDR2 YYNGEE, per germline. The CDR3 is CASSVGDTNEQFF. In DNA, the CDR3 is TGTGCCAGCAGCGTAGGAGACACAAATGAGCAGTTCTTC. Full variable domain (missing parts from reference TRBV9 and TRBJ2-1): DSGVTQTPKHLITATGQRVTLRCSPRSGDLSVYWYQQSLDQGLQFLIQYYNGEERAKGNILERFSAQQFPDLHSELNLSSLELGDSALYFCASSVGDTNEQFFGPGTRLTVL.

The genes are TRBV29-1 and TRBJ2-4; 11 bases line up with TRBD2. V lost 1 base to trimming and J lost 5 bases; unmatched junction nucleotides: 7. The CDR3 has 16 residues. Looked up from germline, CDR1 is SQVTM and CDR2 is ANQGSEA. The CDR3 here is CSVEALSGRAQNIQYF. The DNA for the CDR3 is TGCAGCGTTGAAGCCCTTAGCGGGAGGGCCCAAAACATTCAGTACTTC.

The rearrangement uses TRBV7-9 and TRBJ1-1; D gene ambiguous. CDR1 SEHNR and CDR2 FQNEAQ come from the germline V gene (reference sequence). This CDR3 region has 13 residues. Trimming stripped 3 bases from V and 8 bases from J, with 13 bases between. The CDR3 here is CASSFYGESEAFF. Written as DNA, the CDR3 is TGTGCCAGCAGCTTCTACGGGGAATCGGAAGCTTTCTTT.